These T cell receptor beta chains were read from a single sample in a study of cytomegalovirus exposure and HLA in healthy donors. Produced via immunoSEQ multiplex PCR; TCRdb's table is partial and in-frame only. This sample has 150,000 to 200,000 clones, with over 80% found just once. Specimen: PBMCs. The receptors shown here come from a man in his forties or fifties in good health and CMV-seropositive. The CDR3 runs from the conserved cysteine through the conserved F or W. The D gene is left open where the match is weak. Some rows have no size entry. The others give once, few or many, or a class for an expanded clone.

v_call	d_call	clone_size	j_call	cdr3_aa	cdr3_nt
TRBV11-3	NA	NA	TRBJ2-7	CASSLAAGYEQYF	TGTGCCAGCAGCTTGGCCGCAGGCTACGAGCAGTACTTC
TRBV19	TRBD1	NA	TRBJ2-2	CASLQGAGTGELFF	TGTGCCAGCCTTCAGGGGGCCGGCACCGGGGAGCTGTTTTTT
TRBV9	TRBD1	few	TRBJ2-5	CASSVGTGGWIQETQYF	TGTGCCAGCAGCGTAGGGACAGGGGGCTGGATCCAAGAGACCCAGTACTTC
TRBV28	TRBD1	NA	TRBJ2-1	CASSEGTGMYNEQFF	TGTGCCAGCAGCGAGGGGACAGGGATGTACAATGAGCAGTTCTTC
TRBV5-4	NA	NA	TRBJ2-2	CASSLGRGGTGELFF	TGTGCCAGCAGCTTAGGCAGGGGCGGCACCGGGGAGCTGTTTTTT
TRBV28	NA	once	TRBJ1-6	CASSLARGASYNSPLHF	TGTGCCAGCAGTTTAGCGCGGGGGGCTTCCTATAATTCACCCCTCCACTTT
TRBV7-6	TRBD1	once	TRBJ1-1	CASSADRATEAFF	TGTGCCAGCAGCGCCGACAGGGCCACTGAAGCTTTCTTT
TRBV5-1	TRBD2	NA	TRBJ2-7	CASSLAGTSGSTYEQYF	TGCGCCAGCAGCTTGGCAGGGACTAGCGGGTCCACCTACGAGCAGTACTTC
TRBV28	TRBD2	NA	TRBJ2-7	CASSPLRGDYEQYF	TGTGCCAGCAGTCCCCTGCGGGGGGATTACGAGCAGTACTTC
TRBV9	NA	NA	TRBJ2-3	CASSVEASSYTDTQYF	TGTGCCAGCAGCGTAGAAGCTTCTTCATACACAGATACGCAGTATTTT
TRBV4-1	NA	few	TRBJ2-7	CARKAETGIDKQYF	TGCGCCAGAAAAGCCGAAACAGGGATAGACAAGCAGTACTTC
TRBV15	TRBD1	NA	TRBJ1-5	CATSRTGDDQPQHF	TGTGCCACCAGCAGGACAGGGGACGATCAGCCCCAGCATTTT
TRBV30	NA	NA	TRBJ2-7	CAWSGILRGDEQYF	TGTGCCTGGAGTGGCATTTTACGGGGAGACGAGCAGTACTTC
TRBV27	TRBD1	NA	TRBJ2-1	CASSPRDRFYEQFF	TGTGCCAGCAGTCCGAGGGACAGGTTTTATGAGCAGTTCTTC
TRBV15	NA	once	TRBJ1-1	CATSRDPIGGTEAFF	TGTGCCACCAGCAGAGATCCGATAGGGGGAACTGAAGCTTTCTTT
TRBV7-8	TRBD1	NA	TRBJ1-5	CASSLDRGRGQPQHF	TGTGCCAGCAGCTTAGATAGGGGGCGCGGACAGCCCCAGCATTTT
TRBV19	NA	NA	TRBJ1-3	CASSKTRGPSGNTIYF	TGTGCCAGTAGTAAAACCAGGGGCCCCTCTGGAAACACCATATATTTT
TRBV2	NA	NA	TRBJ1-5	CASSSLLSNQPQHF	TGTGCCAGCAGCTCCCTCCTTAGCAATCAGCCCCAGCATTTT
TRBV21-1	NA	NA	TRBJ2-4	CASSKEGGDRGRRMAKNIQYF	TGTGCCAGCAGCAAAGAAGGGGGGGACAGGGGGCGTAGGATGGCCAAAAACATTCAGTACTTC
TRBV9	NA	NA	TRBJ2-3	CASSVGSSPSTDTQYF	TGTGCCAGCAGCGTAGGATCTAGCCCTAGCACAGATACGCAGTATTTT
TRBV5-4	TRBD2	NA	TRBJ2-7	CASSLEGSGSYEQYF	TGTGCCAGCAGCTTGGAGGGTAGCGGGAGCTACGAGCAGTACTTC
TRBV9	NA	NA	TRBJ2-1	CASSAWQDEQFF	TGTGCCAGCAGCGCCTGGCAGGATGAGCAGTTCTTC
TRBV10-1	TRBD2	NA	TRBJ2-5	CACLRTSSLETQYF	TGCGCCTGCCTGAGGACTAGCAGCCTGGAGACCCAGTACTTC
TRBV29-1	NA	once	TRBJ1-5	CSVTTGPNQPQHF	TGCAGCGTTACCACAGGGCCCAATCAGCCCCAGCATTTT
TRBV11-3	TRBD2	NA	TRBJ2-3	CASSLGVAGGHRTDTQYF	TGTGCCAGCAGCTTAGGCGTAGCGGGAGGCCATCGCACAGATACGCAGTATTTT
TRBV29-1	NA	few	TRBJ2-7	CSVESGHHYEQYF	TGCAGCGTTGAATCCGGACACCACTACGAGCAGTACTTC
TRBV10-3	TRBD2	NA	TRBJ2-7	CATGTSGRRSYEQYF	TGTGCCACCGGGACTAGCGGGAGAAGGTCCTACGAGCAGTACTTC
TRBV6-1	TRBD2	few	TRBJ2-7	CASSESSGSVYEQYF	TGTGCCAGCAGTGAATCTAGCGGGAGTGTCTACGAGCAGTACTTC
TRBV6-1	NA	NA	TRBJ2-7	CASMSGTGGSYEQYF	TGTGCCAGCATGAGTGGGACTGGGGGCTCCTACGAGCAGTACTTC
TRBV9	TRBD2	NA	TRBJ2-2	CASSVGQRGTGELFF	TGTGCCAGCAGCGTAGGCCAGCGGGGCACCGGGGAGCTGTTTTTT
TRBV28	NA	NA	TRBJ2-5	CASSLSPGAWETQYF	TGTGCCAGCAGTTTATCTCCAGGGGCATGGGAGACCCAGTACTTC
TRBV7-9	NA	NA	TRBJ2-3	CASSLNTGWTDTQYF	TGTGCCAGCAGCTTAAACACAGGGTGGACAGATACGCAGTATTTT
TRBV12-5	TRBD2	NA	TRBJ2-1	CASGFSGSNEQFF	TGTGCTAGTGGCTTTAGCGGGAGCAATGAGCAGTTCTTC
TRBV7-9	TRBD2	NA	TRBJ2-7	CSSSSGPLAGGNSYEQYF	TGTTCCAGCAGCTCAGGGCCCCTAGCGGGGGGGAACTCCTACGAGCAGTACTTC
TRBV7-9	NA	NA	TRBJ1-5	CSSSLGTPNQPQHF	TGTTCCAGCAGCTTAGGGACACCAAATCAGCCCCAGCATTTT
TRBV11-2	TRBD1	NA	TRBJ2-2	CASRGQINTGELFF	TGTGCCAGCAGGGGACAGATAAACACCGGGGAGCTGTTTTTT
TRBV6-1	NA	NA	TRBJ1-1	CASSAKGQNTEAFF	TGTGCCAGCAGCGCAAAAGGACAGAACACTGAAGCTTTCTTT
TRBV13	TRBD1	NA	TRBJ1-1	CASRRQGFNTEAFF	TGTGCCAGCAGAAGACAGGGATTCAACACTGAAGCTTTCTTT
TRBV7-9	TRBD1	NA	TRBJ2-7	CASSPRDSIYEQYF	TGTGCCAGCAGCCCCAGGGACAGTATCTACGAGCAGTACTTC
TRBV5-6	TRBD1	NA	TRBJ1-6	CASSLAGGRNSPLHF	TGTGCCAGCAGCTTGGCAGGGGGCAGGAATTCACCCCTCCACTTT
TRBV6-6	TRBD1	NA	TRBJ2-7	CASSYLGQGYEQYF	TGTGCCAGCAGTTATCTCGGACAGGGGTACGAGCAGTACTTC
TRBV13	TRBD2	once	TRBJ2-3	CASSVLLAGGPTDTQYF	TGTGCCAGCAGCGTACTACTAGCGGGAGGCCCAACAGATACGCAGTATTTT
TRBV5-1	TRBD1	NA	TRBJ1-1	CASSLFPRQGDTEAFF	TGCGCCAGCAGCTTGTTCCCTCGACAGGGGGACACTGAAGCTTTCTTT
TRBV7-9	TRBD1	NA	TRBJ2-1	CASTGPTGGAYNEQFF	TGTGCCAGCACCGGACCCACAGGGGGCGCTTACAATGAGCAGTTCTTC
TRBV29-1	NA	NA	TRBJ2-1	CSVERGGGPYNEQFF	TGCAGCGTTGAACGAGGCGGGGGCCCCTACAATGAGCAGTTCTTC
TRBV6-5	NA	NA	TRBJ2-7	CASSYGEVLSSYEQYF	TGTGCCAGCAGTTACGGGGAGGTCCTTAGCTCCTACGAGCAGTACTTC
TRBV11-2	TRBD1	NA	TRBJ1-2	CASSWGQGGYTF	TGTGCCAGCAGCTGGGGACAGGGAGGCTACACCTTC
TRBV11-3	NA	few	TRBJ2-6	CASSPVGGKTGANVLTF	TGTGCCAGCAGCCCAGTGGGGGGAAAGACTGGGGCCAACGTCCTGACTTTC
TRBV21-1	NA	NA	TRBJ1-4	CASSKESNSNPGLKEKLFF	TGTGCCAGCAGCAAAGAATCTAACTCCAACCCGGGTTTGAAGGAAAAACTGTTTTTT
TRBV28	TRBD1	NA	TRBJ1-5	CASSHSTGDRDSNQPQHF	TGTGCCAGCAGCCATTCAACTGGGGACAGAGATAGCAATCAGCCCCAGCATTTT
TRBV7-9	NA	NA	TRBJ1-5	CASSLAPPGAGNQPQHF	TGTGCCAGCAGCTTAGCCCCCCCAGGGGCTGGCAATCAGCCCCAGCATTTT
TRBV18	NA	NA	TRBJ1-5	CASSLTGGNQPQHF	TGTGCCAGCTCACTGACAGGAGGCAATCAGCCCCAGCATTTT
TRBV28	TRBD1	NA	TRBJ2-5	CASSHRDRGRETQYF	TGTGCCAGCAGTCACCGGGACAGGGGGAGAGAGACCCAGTACTTC
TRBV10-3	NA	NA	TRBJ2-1	CAIGPQQFF	TGTGCCATCGGCCCTCAGCAGTTCTTC
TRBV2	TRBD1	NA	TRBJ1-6	CASRKLGGGTYNSPLHF	TGTGCCAGCAGAAAATTAGGGGGCGGCACCTATAATTCACCCCTCCACTTT
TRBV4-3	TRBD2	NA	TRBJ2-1	CASSQGLASHNEQFF	TGCGCCAGCAGCCAGGGACTAGCGTCCCACAATGAGCAGTTCTTC
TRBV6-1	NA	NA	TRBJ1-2	CASSPGTLLEGYTF	TGTGCCAGCAGTCCCGGGACACTTTTAGAAGGCTACACCTTC
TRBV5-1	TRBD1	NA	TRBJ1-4	CASSPGQGSRKLFF	TGCGCCAGCAGCCCGGGACAGGGTAGTAGAAAACTGTTTTTT
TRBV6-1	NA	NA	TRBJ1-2	CASTQTGVLDYGYTF	TGTGCCAGCACCCAAACAGGAGTCCTTGACTATGGCTACACCTTC